These T cell receptor beta chains were read from a single sample in a study of B cell selection in AIRE deficiency. Using immunoSEQ multiplex PCR, the repertoire was profiled, and TCRdb retains in-frame clones only, with some absent. This table holds some 25,000 clones, less than 97% found once. The specimen sequenced was CD4+CD127+ conventional T cells sorted from PBMCs. These receptors all come from a human donor in good health. CDR3s leave out the opening cysteine and the closing phenylalanine or tryptophan. D genes are given only for firm matches. Clone sizes are given selectively: once, few, many, or a class where the clone is expanded.

ASSVEQGAGSYT TRBV9 - TRBD1
ASSNRETQY TRBV21-1 - -
ASSLDLAVGYGYT TRBV7-9 - -
ASIRKWSGYGYT TRBV25-1 - -
ASSEYGQNQETQY TRBV2 - -
ASSQDRGVGGYT TRBV4-2 once -
ASSRTLSSYEQY TRBV18 - -
ASSYRGGNQPQH TRBV6-5 - -
ATSRDSWGVEQF TRBV15 - -
ASSSGSFSYEQY TRBV6-6 - -
ASRGGGSSTDTQY TRBV5-4 - -
ASSYGYGPIYEQY TRBV6-5 - -
ASSRTEQETQY TRBV19 - -
ASSTRTSGPDTQY TRBV5-4 - TRBD2
ASSNTGFTGELF TRBV27 - -
ASSESPVIGNTIY TRBV10-1 - -
AWKGSGYGYT TRBV30 - -
ASSLRLDEQF TRBV7-2 once -
ASSERRWDPRDEQF TRBV6-1 - -
ASSPKGVRTDTQY TRBV18 once -
ASSMEPRTDLGYT TRBV19 - -
ASSNGQSFFGYT TRBV7-9 - -
ASSPSGRSYNEQF TRBV18 - TRBD2
ASSLGEYSYNEQF TRBV5-1 - -
ASSEYRDTYGYT TRBV6-1 - -
ASSLFGGRNTEAF TRBV5-4 once -
ASSIGDGRAYNEQF TRBV19 once TRBD2
ASSLMGQGLTYEQY TRBV2 - TRBD1
ASKERGTLSYEQY TRBV7-2 - TRBD2
ASSPLAQGGTDTQY TRBV14 once TRBD1
ATSRRTSGRTTDTQY TRBV15 - TRBD2